Presented here are 11 T cell receptor beta chains from one specimen sequenced in a study of neurological immune-mediated disorders. TCRdb re-derived calls from the 5' RACE reads in MiXCR, one entry per CDR3 protein. The repertoire consists of tens of thousands of distinct CDR3 sequences, with 10% to 13% occurring once and the leading ten covering about 2%. Input material: PBMCs. Receptors originate from a middle-aged man in good health.

This clonotype was seen many times. CDR3 nucleotides: TGTGCCAGCTCGCCAGGGGTATACTACGAGCAGTACTTC. Its translation: CASSPGVYYEQYF. V is TRBV7-2 and J is TRBJ2-7; weak D call: TRBD1 (6 bases). Germline CDR1 is SGHTA and CDR2 is FQGNSA. Trimming took 8 bases from V and 3 from J, leaving 14 bases between them. This CDR3 spans 13 amino acids.

Ten or more counts support this clonotype. The rearrangement uses TRBV5-6 and TRBJ2-2; D is perhaps TRBD1 (6 bases). CDR3 length: 17 residues. Looked up from germline, CDR1 is SGHDT and CDR2 is YYEEEE. Trimming took 0 bases from V and 1 from J, leaving 13 bases between them. CDR3 DNA: TGTGCCAGCAGCTTGGCGTATTCAGGGGAGAACACCGGGGAGCTGTTTTTT. The encoded protein is CASSLAYSGENTGELFF.

This clonotype showed up many times. The V gene is TRBV6-5, the J gene TRBJ2-7; TRBD2 is a possible D gene (5 bases). Germline V gene data show CDR1 as MNHEY and CDR2 as SVGAGI. The CDR3 totals 12 residues. V dropped 6 bases and J dropped 3 bases, with 9 bases sitting between them. The CDR3, as DNA: TGTGCCAGCAGCCCCGACTACTACGAGCAGTACTTC. Protein sequence: CASSPDYYEQYF.

This clonotype was seen ten or more times. V usage is TRBV18 and J usage is TRBJ1-4, with 8 nucleotides matching TRBD1. CDR1 is KGHSH and CDR2 is LQKENI in the germline V gene. V lost 2 bases to trimming and J lost 11 bases; unmatched junction nucleotides: 4. This CDR3 comprises 13 residues. The CDR3, as DNA: TGTGCCAGCTCACCAGGGGGACAGGATAAACTGTTTTTT. It yields the protein CASSPGGQDKLFF. Full variable domain (outside the CDR3, taken from reference TRBV18 and TRBJ1-4): NAGVMQNPRHLVRRRGQEARLRCSPMKGHSHVYWYRQLPEEGLKFMVYLQKENIIDESGMPKERFSAEFPKEGPSILRIQQVVRGDSAAYFCASSPGGQDKLFFGSGTQLSVL.

This clonotype was found a few times. V usage is TRBV6-5 and J usage is TRBJ2-5; 7 bases line up with TRBD2. This CDR3 has 14 amino acids. V trimming: 5 bases; J trimming: 2 bases; junction bases outside the gene matches: 5. Looked up from germline, CDR1 is MNHEY and CDR2 is SVGAGI. CDR3 region: CASSPSGGQETQYF. DNA of the CDR3: TGTGCCAGCAGTCCATCGGGGGGTCAAGAGACCCAGTACTTC.

This clonotype was picked up many times. This chain connects TRBV12-3 or TRBV12-4 to TRBJ1-2; D unclear. Between the trimmed V and J ends, which lost 4 bases and 4 bases, there was a span of 4 bases. The CDR3 covers 11 residues. Here the CDR3 DNA reads TGTGCCAGCAGTTACAGCTATGGCTACACCTTC. As protein: CASSYSYGYTF.

CDR3 DNA sequence: TGCAGTGCTGGCGACCCTCTAGGGGGAGAGACCCAGTACTTC. Translating it yields CSAGDPLGGETQYF. The chain links TRBV20-1 to TRBJ2-5; D is perhaps TRBD1 (6 bases). V was clipped by 5 bases and J by 4 bases, with 17 bases between them. CDR1 DFQATT and CDR2 SNEGSKA come from the germline V gene (reference sequence). The CDR3 spans 14 residues.

This clonotype has at least ten counts. Just one base apart from a much larger clone, this may be a read error. The V gene is TRBV5-1, the J gene TRBJ2-5; D uncertain. Trimming removed 0 bases at V and 5 bases at J, with 2 bases between. This CDR3 spans 11 amino acids. Germline-derived CDR1 and CDR2 are SGHRS and YFSETQ. The CDR3 DNA reads as TGCGCCAGCAGCTTGGTGGAGACCCAGTACTTC. Amino acids: CASSLVETQYF.

This clonotype was counted ten times or more. This chain connects TRBV9 to TRBJ1-2, with TRBD1 as a possible D gene (6 bases). V lost 6 bases to trimming and J lost 6 bases, with 18 bases between them. Germline V gives CDR1 SGDLS, CDR2 YYNGEE. The CDR3 has 14 amino acids. The CDR3 nucleotides are TGTGCCAGCAATCCCCCCGGGGGCGGGAATGGCTACACCTTC. As protein: CASNPPGGGNGYTF.

This clonotype was found many times. It may be a read error: a sequence one base away is much more abundant. The chain recombines TRBV27 with TRBJ2-7; perhaps TRBD2 as D (7 bases). The CDR3 sequence is 14 residues long. Germline loops: CDR1 MNHEY, CDR2 SMNVEV (reference sequence). In DNA form, the CDR3 reads TGTGCCAACAGTGTCGGGGGGCCCCTGGGTGAGCAGTACTTC. Translating gives CANSVGGPLGEQYF.

There are many counts of this clonotype. In nucleotides, the CDR3 is TGTGCCAGCAGCCTAGTAGGGGACCAGTACTTC. Protein: CASSLVGDQYF. The chain combines TRBV7-9 with TRBJ2-5; tentatively, D is TRBD1 (5 bases). There are 11 residues in the CDR3. Germline V gene lookup returns CDR1 SEHNR and CDR2 FQNEAQ (reference sequence). The ends were cut back, 5 bases at V and 10 bases at J, with 11 bases in the middle.